This T cell receptor (beta chain) was captured by sequencing in a study of T cell responses to AZD1222 COVID-19 vaccine (dated by TCRdb to the early 2020s). With regard to the full study: AZD1222 recipients whose second dose came at about 4 weeks and those whose second dose came at about 12 weeks were combined into one group, since spike-specific TCR depth and breadth did not differ between the two schedules. TCR sequencing covered over 230 trial participants: 200 to 220 given two doses of AZD1222 and about 26 given two doses of MenACWY control vaccine. Trial participants were enrolled into age subgroups of 18-55, 56-69 and 70-plus years, which contained about 150, 27 and 61 TCR-sequenced participants, respectively. Results and caveats for the whole study, not just this receptor: Only five to seven AZD1222 recipients were SARS-CoV-2 seropositive at baseline, limiting conclusions about previously exposed vaccinees. Because no day 14 peak-response samples were available, repertoires were characterized only after the peak T cell response. After two AZD1222 doses, spike-specific TCR breadth and depth were significantly higher than at day 0 and than in MenACWY recipients. Vaccine-associated CD4 TCRs spanned the whole spike protein, with dominant responses in regions 160-218 and 743-854. Reportedly, close to half of the unique spike-specific TCRs recognized epitopes lying outside the regions that are mutated in the B.1.351 and B.1.1.7 variants. Most participants were white British and females outnumbered males, and the authors suggested that clonal diversity may have been underestimated. The 56-69-year group was small, and its depth increase did not reach significance, likely because of low power.

The time point label for this specimen denotes: baseline before first vaccination. Vaccinee samples were obtained from the UK trials COV001 and COV002, which included a single-blind randomized controlled phase 2/3 trial of AZD1222 (ChAdOx1 nCoV-19) in healthy adults. Trial participant PBMC samples were collected at day 0 and day 28 after the second dose for TCRbeta chain sequencing. The CDR3 regions of human TCRbeta chains were analyzed by immunosequencing. Regarding the original processing steps: Repertoire TCRs were checked for matches against a reference library of SARS-CoV-2-specific TCRs that had been generated using the MIRA antigen-specificity platform. Breadth meant the fraction of unique TCRs that were SARS-CoV-2-associated, whereas depth meant the fraction of total T cells that were SARS-CoV-2-associated. Using the MIRA data, every spike-specific TCR was mapped to the spike region that the TCR reacted to and assigned to either a CD4 or a CD8 class. Log10-transformed breadth and depth values were compared by one-way ANOVA with Sidak's multiple comparisons tests. Sourced from immuneACCESS, this table was stored by TCRdb with only in-frame sequences that have V and J called. A share of the clones is absent; for the studies checked, an unresolved V gene accounts for under half, and the remainder has no known explanation. The V and J calls and clone size come from that table; D and trimming were worked out from the DNA. Counted in this sample were approximately 110,000 clones; roughly 87% of them appeared once. Clones ranked in the top ten supply about 1.2% of the sample.

Points on this clone: The antigen this receptor binds is unknown. The record has no base qualities; no much larger clone is one base away.

The clonotype comes from an adult in good health. Sequenced material: peripheral blood, taken on day 0 of AZD1222 vaccination.

The DNA is TGTGCCACCTTCTCCTCAGGGTATAATTCACCCCTCCACTTT. Translated, this is CATFSSGYNSPLHF. The chain is made from TRBV6-5 and TRBJ1-6, with TRBD1 perhaps the D gene, on 5 matching bases. The V end loses 10 bases and the J end loses 4 bases, and a stretch of 14 bases separates them. The germline V gene provides CDR1 MNHEY and CDR2 SVGAGI. Measured from the cysteine to the phenylalanine, the CDR3 is 14 residues long. The read is trimmed to its CDR3 DNA, 42 bases read in frame from base 1.